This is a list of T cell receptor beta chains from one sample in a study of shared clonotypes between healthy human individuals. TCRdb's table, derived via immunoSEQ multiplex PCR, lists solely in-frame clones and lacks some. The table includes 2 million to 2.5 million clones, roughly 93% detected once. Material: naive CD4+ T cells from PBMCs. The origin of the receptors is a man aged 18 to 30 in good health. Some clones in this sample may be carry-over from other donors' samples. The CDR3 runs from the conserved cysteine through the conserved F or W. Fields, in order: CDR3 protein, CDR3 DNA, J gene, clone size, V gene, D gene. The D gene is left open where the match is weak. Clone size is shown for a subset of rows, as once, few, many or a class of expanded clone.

CDR3: CATSILHNEQFF
DNA: TGTGCCACCAGCATACTACACAATGAGCAGTTCTTC
J: TRBJ2-1
size: .
V: TRBV15
D: .

CDR3: CAWSIGTSGSSGELFF
DNA: TGTGCCTGGAGCATAGGTACTAGCGGGAGCAGCGGGGAGCTGTTTTTT
J: TRBJ2-2
size: .
V: TRBV30
D: TRBD2

CDR3: CASSPEVSNEKLFF
DNA: TGCGCCAGCAGCCCGGAGGTTTCTAATGAAAAACTGTTTTTT
J: TRBJ1-4
size: .
V: TRBV4-3
D: .

CDR3: CASSQDGGRAQETQYF
DNA: TGCGCCAGCAGCCAAGACGGGGGGAGGGCCCAAGAGACCCAGTACTTC
J: TRBJ2-5
size: .
V: TRBV4-3
D: TRBD2

CDR3: CASSGGTGDGKLFF
DNA: TGCGCCAGCAGCGGCGGGACAGGGGACGGAAAACTGTTTTTT
J: TRBJ1-4
size: .
V: TRBV5-1
D: TRBD1

CDR3: CAGMEGGSYEQYF
DNA: TGTGCCGGCATGGAGGGCGGGAGCTACGAGCAGTACTTC
J: TRBJ2-7
size: once
V: TRBV6-6
D: TRBD2

CDR3: CASSQIQGSDTQYF
DNA: TGTGCCAGCTCACAGATCCAGGGATCAGATACGCAGTATTTT
J: TRBJ2-3
size: .
V: TRBV18
D: .

CDR3: CASSGSGTGPNTQYF
DNA: TGTGCCAGCAGTGGATCCGGGACAGGTCCGAACACTCAGTACTTC
J: TRBJ2-4
size: .
V: TRBV6-1
D: TRBD1

CDR3: CASSQDWAITTDTQYF
DNA: TGCGCCAGCAGCCAAGATTGGGCTATTACTACAGATACGCAGTATTTT
J: TRBJ2-3
size: .
V: TRBV4-3
D: .

CDR3: CASSFGAGSQPQHF
DNA: TGCGCCAGCAGCTTTGGGGCAGGGTCTCAGCCCCAGCATTTT
J: TRBJ1-5
size: few
V: TRBV5-1
D: .

CDR3: CASSPTLASGSHIQYF
DNA: TGTGCCAGCTCACCGACCCTGGCTAGCGGGAGTCACATTCAGTACTTC
J: TRBJ2-4
size: .
V: TRBV18
D: TRBD2